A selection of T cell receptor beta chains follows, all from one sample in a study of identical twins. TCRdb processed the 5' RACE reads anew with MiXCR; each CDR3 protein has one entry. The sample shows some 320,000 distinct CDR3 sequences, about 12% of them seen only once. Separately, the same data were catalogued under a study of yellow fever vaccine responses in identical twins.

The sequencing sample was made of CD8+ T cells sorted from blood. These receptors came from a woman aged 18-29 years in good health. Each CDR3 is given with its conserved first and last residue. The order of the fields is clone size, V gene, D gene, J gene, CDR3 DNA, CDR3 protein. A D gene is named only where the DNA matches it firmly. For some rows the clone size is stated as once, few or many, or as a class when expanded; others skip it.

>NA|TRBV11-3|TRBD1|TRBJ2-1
TGTGCCAGCAGCCCGGGGACAGTTAGTGAGCAGTTCTTC
CASSPGTVSEQFF
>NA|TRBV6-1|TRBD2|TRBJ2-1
TGTGCCAGCAGTGAATCGAGACTAGCGGGAGTTTACAATGAGCAGTTCTTC
CASSESRLAGVYNEQFF
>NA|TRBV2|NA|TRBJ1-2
TGTGCCAGCACTGGCCTGGGCTACACCTTC
CASTGLGYTF
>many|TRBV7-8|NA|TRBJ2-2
TGTGCCAGCAGCTTAGTGTCTATCCTCGGGAGAGGCACCGGGGAGCTGTTTTTT
CASSLVSILGRGTGELFF
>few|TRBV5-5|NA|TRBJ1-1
TGTGCCAGCAGCTTGGAAGTCTTCCCGGAAGGTTTCTTT
CASSLEVFPEGFF
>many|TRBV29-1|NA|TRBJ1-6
TGCAGCGTTGGGGAGTATAATTCACCCCTCCACTTT
CSVGEYNSPLHF
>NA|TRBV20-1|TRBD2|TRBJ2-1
TGCAGTGCTCTAGCGGGAGCCGAGTATGATGAGCAGTTCTTC
CSALAGAEYDEQFF
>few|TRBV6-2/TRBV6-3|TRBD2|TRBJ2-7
TGTGCCAGCAACCTAGCGGGTAACTCCTACGAGCAGTACTTC
CASNLAGNSYEQYF
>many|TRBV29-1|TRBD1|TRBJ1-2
TGCAGCGTTCCGGAATCTACAGGGGCCGGGGGCTACACCTTC
CSVPESTGAGGYTF
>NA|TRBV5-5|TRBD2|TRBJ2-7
TGTGCCAGCAGCTTCCGGGGACTAGAAGAGCAGTACTTC
CASSFRGLEEQYF
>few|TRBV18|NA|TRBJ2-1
TGTGCCAGCTCACCCCTAGGGGCTGAGCAGTTCTTC
CASSPLGAEQFF